The 4 T cell receptor beta chains below all came from one sample that was sequenced in a study of T cell responses to AZD1222 COVID-19 vaccine. TCRdb's table, derived via immunoSEQ multiplex PCR, lists solely in-frame clones and lacks some. Of roughly 150,000 clones in the sample, more than 90% were seen once. Sequences were derived from peripheral blood, sampled on day 0 of AZD1222 vaccination. The source is an adult in good health.

CDR3 nucleotides: TGTGCTAGTGGTTTGAAGGGGGCGCGGTACGAGCAGTACTTC. This sequence encodes CASGLKGARYEQYF. The chain combines TRBV12-5 with TRBJ2-7; 7 bases fit TRBD1. Germline CDR1 and CDR2: LGHNT and FRNRAP. The length of the CDR3 is 14 residues. The junction had 5 bases not matched to a gene; V was cut back by 2 bases and J by 4 bases.

The genes are TRBV6-5 and TRBJ2-3, with D perhaps matching TRBD2 (7 bases). Germline V gene sequence: CDR1 MNHEY, CDR2 SVGAGI. V was clipped by 6 bases and J by 13 bases, with 17 bases between them. The CDR3 runs to 12 residues. In nucleotides, the CDR3 is TGTGCCAGCAGGCCATCCACAGGGAGGGAGTATTTT. As protein: CASRPSTGREYF.

In its sample, this clone was seen once. The gene calls are TRBV13 and TRBJ2-1, with a possible D match to TRBD2 (6 bases). The CDR3 totals 15 residues. Germline lookup yields CDR1 PRHDT and CDR2 FYEKMQ (reference sequence). The V gene lost 5 bases and the J gene lost 0 bases, with 11 bases spanning the gap. CDR3 amino acids: CASSHGTPSYNEQFF. In DNA, the CDR3 is TGTGCCAGCAGCCACGGGACTCCCTCCTACAATGAGCAGTTCTTC. The full variable domain, completed using reference TRBV13 and TRBJ2-1, is AAGVIQSPRHLIKEKRETATLKCYPIPRHDTVYWYQQGPGQDPQFLISFYEKMQSDKGSIPDRFSAQQFSDYHSELNMSSLELGDSALYFCASSHGTPSYNEQFFGPGTRLTVL.

The CDR3 is CASSSPQGSTGELFF. The CDR3 coding sequence is TGTGCCAGCAGCTCTCCGCAGGGGTCCACCGGGGAGCTGTTTTTT. The V gene is TRBV6-2 or TRBV6-3, the J gene TRBJ2-2; the D gene is possibly TRBD1 (6 bases). The length of the CDR3 is 15 residues. The V gene's germline CDR1 is MNHEY and CDR2 SVGEGT. V dropped 6 bases and J dropped 4 bases, with 15 bases sitting between them.